This is a list of T cell receptor beta chains from one sample in a study of post-analysis software for immune sequencing data. In TCRdb, the PCR reads were re-called with MiXCR into one record per CDR3 protein. The data show hundreds of thousands of distinct CDR3 sequences, about 53% seen once. Source material: blood. All receptors come from a girl aged 5 to 17 with multiple sclerosis. CDR3s include the opening cysteine and the closing phenylalanine or tryptophan. The order of the fields is clone size, D gene, V gene, J gene, CDR3 protein, CDR3 DNA. D genes are given only for firm matches. Clone size is given for some rows only: seen once, a few or many times, or a class if the clone is expanded.

-,-,TRBV2,TRBJ2-1,CASSEFSGSYNEQFF,TGTGCCAGCAGTGAATTCAGCGGGTCGTACAATGAGCAGTTCTTC
-,-,TRBV2,TRBJ2-7,CASGAGNYEQYF,TGTGCCAGCGGTGCAGGGAACTACGAGCAGTACTTC
few,TRBD1,TRBV9,TRBJ2-7,CASSVDLRTGNEQYF,TGTGCCAGCAGCGTAGATTTAAGGACAGGGAATGAGCAGTACTTC
-,TRBD1,TRBV20-1,TRBJ2-2,CSARIRDRGLGELFF,TGCAGTGCTAGGATCCGGGACAGGGGGCTGGGGGAGCTGTTTTTT
-,-,TRBV20-1,TRBJ2-4,CSASAGYKNIQYF,TGCAGTGCTAGTGCCGGTTACAAAAACATTCAGTACTTC
-,TRBD1,TRBV7-3,TRBJ1-1,CASSLKGTGTEAFF,TGTGCCAGCAGCTTAAAAGGGACAGGCACTGAAGCTTTCTTT
-,-,TRBV25-1,TRBJ2-3,CASSGPLKGDTQYF,TGTGCCAGCAGTGGACCTCTAAAGGGGGATACGCAGTATTTT
-,TRBD1,TRBV6-1,TRBJ2-7,CATVTGVYEQYF,TGTGCCACCGTGACAGGGGTCTACGAGCAGTACTTC
-,TRBD2,TRBV12-3/TRBV12-4,TRBJ2-3,CASSHGTRPSTDTQYF,TGTGCCAGCAGCCATGGGACTAGGCCTAGCACAGATACGCAGTATTTT
few,TRBD2,TRBV15,TRBJ2-7,CATSSSRLAGGAEQYF,TGTGCCACCAGCAGTTCCCGACTAGCGGGAGGTGCGGAGCAGTACTTC
-,-,TRBV19,TRBJ2-4,CASTDPGQVKNIQYF,TGTGCCAGTACCGACCCGGGACAAGTAAAAAACATTCAGTACTTC
-,-,TRBV6-2/TRBV6-3,TRBJ1-5,CASSTQGFGQPQHF,TGTGCCAGCAGTACACAGGGATTCGGTCAGCCCCAGCATTTT
-,-,TRBV6-4,TRBJ2-3,CASSDSIGSDTQYF,TGTGCCAGCAGTGACTCGATCGGTTCAGATACGCAGTATTTT
few,-,TRBV29-1,TRBJ1-2,CSVAGVLGYTF,TGCAGCGTTGCTGGGGTACTCGGCTACACCTTC
-,-,TRBV6-2/TRBV6-3,TRBJ2-7,CASRPPGLKAYEQYF,TGTGCCAGCAGGCCTCCGGGACTCAAAGCCTACGAGCAGTACTTC
-,TRBD2,TRBV20-1,TRBJ2-5,CSVAPSGVQETQYF,TGCAGTGTTGCCCCTAGCGGGGTCCAAGAGACCCAGTACTTC
-,TRBD1,TRBV6-5,TRBJ2-3,CASSYLGQGPGLEQRTQYF,TGTGCCAGCAGTTACCTAGGACAGGGACCGGGTTTGGAGCAACGTACGCAGTATTTT
-,-,TRBV7-2,TRBJ2-1,CASSGYGGPSYNEQFF,TGTGCCAGCAGCGGATACGGGGGCCCCTCCTACAATGAGCAGTTCTTC
once,TRBD1,TRBV5-1,TRBJ2-6,CASSRDSDAVNPGANVLTF,TGCGCCAGCAGTCGGGACAGCGACGCCGTCAACCCAGGGGCCAACGTCCTGACTTTC
-,TRBD1,TRBV5-1,TRBJ1-2,CASSLTDGQANYGYTF,TGCGCCAGCAGCTTGACCGACGGACAGGCTAACTATGGCTACACCTTC
-,TRBD2,TRBV10-3,TRBJ2-1,CVISLGGVETNEQFF,TGTGTCATCAGCCTCGGGGGGGTTGAGACCAATGAGCAGTTCTTC
few,TRBD1,TRBV29-1,TRBJ2-7,CSARTGTGSYEQYF,TGCAGCGCCCGTACCGGGACAGGCTCCTACGAGCAGTACTTC
-,-,TRBV29-1,TRBJ2-7,CSVETQGTNEQYF,TGCAGCGTTGAAACTCAAGGGACCAACGAGCAGTACTTC
few,TRBD1,TRBV5-6,TRBJ2-1,CASSFRTGKAILGQFF,TGTGCCAGCAGCTTTCGGACAGGGAAGGCAATATTGGGGCAGTTCTTC
few,TRBD2,TRBV29-1,TRBJ2-3,CSVATGGVTDTQYF,TGCAGCGTTGCCACGGGGGGGGTAACAGATACGCAGTATTTT
-,-,TRBV20-1,TRBJ2-1,CSAGFLGEQFF,TGCAGTGCGGGTTTCCTGGGTGAGCAGTTCTTC
-,TRBD1,TRBV9,TRBJ1-2,CASSGGTGGHGYTF,TGTGCCAGCAGCGGGGGGACAGGGGGCCATGGCTACACCTTC
-,-,TRBV3-1,TRBJ2-7,CASSPRISGLSYEQYF,TGTGCCAGCAGCCCTCGAATTTCAGGGCTTTCCTACGAGCAGTACTTC
-,-,TRBV20-1,TRBJ2-7,CSARDFKTYEQYF,TGCAGTGCTAGAGATTTCAAAACCTACGAGCAGTACTTC
-,-,TRBV9,TRBJ1-1,CASSVGPRGTEAFF,TGTGCCAGCAGCGTAGGGCCCAGGGGTACTGAAGCTTTCTTT
-,-,TRBV11-2,TRBJ2-5,CASSWRAGVGSQETQYF,TGTGCCAGCAGCTGGAGGGCAGGAGTAGGCTCGCAAGAGACCCAGTACTTC
once,-,TRBV6-2/TRBV6-3,TRBJ2-7,CASSYGPGSYEQYF,TGTGCCAGCAGTTACGGGCCGGGGTCCTACGAGCAGTACTTC
-,TRBD1,TRBV4-2,TRBJ1-6,CASSYGTVDNSPLHF,TGTGCCAGCAGCTACGGGACAGTTGATAATTCACCCCTCCACTTT
-,TRBD2,TRBV6-5,TRBJ2-1,CASKGAGGPNEQFF,TGTGCCAGCAAGGGGGCGGGAGGGCCAAATGAGCAGTTCTTC
-,TRBD2,TRBV7-2,TRBJ2-7,CASSFRAISGGPSPYEQYF,TGTGCCAGCAGCTTCCGTGCTATTAGCGGGGGACCCTCACCCTACGAGCAGTACTTC
-,-,TRBV20-1,TRBJ2-7,CSAKYAATPSYEQYF,TGCAGTGCTAAATACGCGGCGACACCATCCTACGAGCAGTACTTC
-,-,TRBV10-3,TRBJ2-7,CAIGSGQPSYEQYF,TGTGCCATCGGGTCGGGCCAGCCCTCCTACGAGCAGTACTTC
-,-,TRBV9,TRBJ2-5,CASSVEGRFQETQYF,TGTGCCAGCAGCGTAGAAGGTAGATTCCAAGAGACCCAGTACTTC
few,-,TRBV20-1,TRBJ2-7,CSARDQTGWGEQYF,TGCAGTGCTAGAGATCAGACAGGTTGGGGCGAGCAGTACTTC
-,TRBD1,TRBV7-9,TRBJ2-7,CASSLADRTEQYF,TGTGCCAGCAGCTTAGCGGACAGGACCGAGCAGTACTTC
-,-,TRBV20-1,TRBJ2-7,CSAIRGTSYEQYF,TGCAGTGCCATCCGGGGTACCTCCTACGAGCAGTACTTC